This entry features one T cell receptor (beta chain) sequence. The data are from a study of T cell responses to AZD1222 COVID-19 vaccine. Sequenced by immunoSEQ multiplex PCR; TCRdb stores in-frame clones only, minus some. This sample has fewer than 200,000 clones, with around 90% found just once. The CDR3 contains 15 residues. From germline, CDR1 is MNHEY and CDR2 SMNVEV (reference sequence). Between the trimmed V and J ends, which lost 3 bases and 3 bases, there was a span of 15 bases. The material was peripheral blood, obtained 28 days after the second AZD1222 dose. The receptor was isolated from an adult who received the AZD1222 COVID-19 vaccine. The chain employs TRBV27 and TRBJ2-7; possibly TRBD1 for D (5 bases). The chain's CDR3 is CASSFLQGSYYEQYF. Written as DNA, the CDR3 is TGTGCCAGCAGTTTTCTGCAGGGCTCCTACTACGAGCAGTACTTC.